This T cell receptor beta chain derives from a study of cytomegalovirus exposure and HLA in healthy donors (dated by TCRdb to 2015 to 2018). With respect to the entire study: An earlier analysis of 587 of the donors reported roughly 300 Gb of sequence data and 117 million unique TCR beta sequences obtained from about 179 million T cells. Roughly 300 gigabases of sequencing data and tens of millions of unique TCR sequences were included in an early release covering about 600 HLA-typed donors. The genetic ancestry cluster associated with self-reported Caucasian donors included about 84% of the roughly 400 genotyped donors. The study was designed to test whether signatures of past pathogen exposure could be identified by cataloging public T cell receptors. The study profiled the T cell repertoires of under 850 subjects by immunosequencing and related them to cytomegalovirus serostatus. Besides the first cohort of hundreds of subjects, a separate validation cohort made up of 120 or so different subjects was used. High-throughput TCR immunosequencing, statistical association of individual TCRs with disease status, and machine learning were combined to predict cytomegalovirus infection status. In a later analysis, previously published TCR beta repertoires from 666 donors were re-analyzed and high-resolution HLA genotyping was added so that TCR occurrence patterns could be studied. Rather than drawing on any new phenotypic data, the later analysis identified candidate immune exposures from TCR beta sequences and the way those sequences occurred across donors. To decide whether each TCR beta V gene segment behaved as functional or pseudogenic, an earlier analysis of some 600 of the donors relied on high-throughput TCR beta sequencing. Alongside the repertoire data, information on donor age, sex, ethnicity and CMV serostatus was compiled. A later genetic analysis took genome-wide SNP genotypes for about 55% of the roughly 700 donors and used that subset as a discovery cohort. Every repertoire in the discovery cohort had been generated on one and the same sequencing platform. HLA typing covered class I and class II loci at four-digit resolution. The number of typed donors differed by locus: about 629-630 for A, B, C, DRB1 and DQB1; 522 for DQA1; some 590 for DPA1; and about 470 for DPB1. Because of strong linkage in the cohort, roughly five DR-DQ haplotypes were treated as single units for association and clustering. Among about 360 genotyped donors of the cohort, an average of around 240,000 unique TCR beta nucleotide sequences were sequenced per donor, roughly 18% of them non-productive. The full study reports these points: Because some donors lacked HLA typing at each locus, the association tests relied only on the typed subset. A total of fewer than 200 TCR beta chains were listed by the study as associated with cytomegalovirus. In both the original and validation cohorts, the classifier was reported to diagnose cytomegalovirus status with high specificity and sensitivity. Only TCR beta chains were sequenced in this cohort, and the absence of alpha or paired-chain data limited detectable features. A further reported finding was that TCR beta sequences accurately predicted the HLA-A and HLA-B alleles for most subjects in the first cohort. According to a later analysis, parvovirus B19, influenza, CMV and Epstein-Barr virus appeared linked to several top co-occurrence clusters. V-gene and J-gene trimming of TCR beta chains was associated with a missense DCLRE1C variant in a later genetic analysis, and the association was replicated in an independent cohort. Across donors, most TCR sequences were observed very rarely, whereas some public TCRs were present in many individuals. Broadly in line with IMGT annotations, most TCR beta V segments showed up in productive rearrangements about 90% or about 30% of the time in an earlier analysis of under 700 of the donors. Most CMV-associated TCR beta chains appeared to be HLA-restricted in a later analysis, and the HLA associations seemed to be driven largely by CMV exposure. The presence/absence analyses assumed that sequencing depth was roughly uniform across donors, and that assumption may not be true. In a later analysis, the rate of TCR association differed among HLA loci, with DRB1 alleles having the most associated TCRs and HLA-C alleles having the fewest. The earlier analysis of around 600 of the donors excluded 15 to 20 rarely observed V segments, including chromosome 9 orphons, because counts were too low. Correlated functional status among segregating V segments might be attributable to linkage disequilibrium, but an unknown experimental factor could not be ruled out. A later analysis found that HLA-associated TCR beta chains were more clonally expanded and had lower generation probabilities than equally common non-associated chains. Assigning TCR associations to individual alleles was difficult when HLA alleles, especially DR and DQ, strongly co-occurred. A group of highly shared sequence variants was considered likely to be a technical artifact of the sequencing pipeline. For the cohort, immune exposure information was limited to CMV serostatus. Compared with the approximately 720-donor mean, donors in an Asian-associated ancestry cluster had fewer N-insertions in productive TCRs, according to a later genetic analysis. In a later analysis, over 15,000 TCR beta sequences were associated with specific HLA alleles at a false discovery rate of 0.05. Some IMGT-functional V segments, including TRBV6-2 and TRBV6-3, could not be told apart with the 87-base-pair reads, so those segments were excluded. According to the authors, the approach could potentially be generalized to other disease states and immunological phenotypes. In vitro tests confirmed that three of the cytomegalovirus-associated TCR beta chains recognize cytomegalovirus antigens.

The cohort comprised 666 healthy bone marrow donors. At the time of sampling, all cohort members were nominally healthy, though unrecorded immune exposures were likely present. The donor tested CMV seronegative and was one of the 352 seronegative cohort members. Every donor gave a peripheral blood sample, and the peripheral blood mononuclear cells from that sample were used for TCR beta sequencing. The Qiagen DNeasy Blood Extraction Kit was used to extract genomic DNA from the blood cell samples. Trimming takes 6 bases off V and 3 bases off J; junction bases not matched to a gene: 6. From its cysteine to its phenylalanine, the CDR3 spans 14 amino acids. Just the 42-base CDR3 DNA is kept, in frame starting at base 1. For CDR1 and CDR2, the germline V gene lists ENHRY and SYGVKD. This clone turned up a few times. Its binding antigen is unknown. No much larger clonotype is one base removed from it; base qualities were not supplied.

Library generation was performed with the immunoSEQ multiplex PCR assay. The multiplex PCR relied on a mix of 60 forward primers for TCR Vbeta segments and 13 reverse primers for TCR Jbeta segments. The CDR3 region of rearranged TCR beta genes was amplified from genomic DNA with a multiplex PCR assay. On the Illumina HiSeq System, the amplified TCR beta libraries were sequenced as 87-base-pair reads. The authors' pipeline ran thus. A later analysis tallied 70 million to 100 million unique TCR beta chains across the 666 repertoires, and about 12 million of those chains were shared by two or more donors. A nearest-neighbor algorithm error-corrected the raw reads and collapsed the reads into unique sequences, merging closely related sequences to remove PCR and sequencing errors. V, D and J gene segments were assigned by aligning CDR3 sequences to IMGT reference sequences. For a sequence to be retained, at least a six-nucleotide match to both a V gene segment and a J gene segment was required. Rearrangements were called productive when the CDR3 lacked stop codons and stayed in frame with V and J; all others were non-productive. CDR3 was defined by IMGT convention, running from the second conserved V-encoded cysteine to the conserved J-encoded phenylalanine. In an earlier analysis of around 600 of the donors, sequences lacking an unambiguous match to a single V gene segment were excluded. An earlier analysis of 550 to 650 of the donors classified V segments as functional when productive rearrangements were above 56.7% and as segregating when the standard deviation between donors was above 5%. A statistical classification framework was built to diagnose cytomegalovirus status from the catalog of TCR beta chain sequences. In a later analysis, V and J genes were assigned by comparing TCR nucleotide sequences against IMGT/GENE-DB human TR gene sequences. In a later analysis, CDR3 sequences and most-parsimonious VDJ recombination scenarios were assigned using the TCRdist pipeline. In a later analysis, every TCR beta chain was defined by the combination of its CDR3 amino acid sequence and its V-gene family, and reads without a unique V-gene family were dropped. A later analysis removed 450 to 600 highly shared, low-generation-probability nucleotide sequences to deal with suspected cross-contamination and a sequencing artifact. In a later analysis, a clonal expansion index was calculated for each public chain from normalized within-repertoire ranks of inferred template counts. In a later analysis, generation probabilities were computed with a VDJ recombination model fitted to out-of-frame rearrangements, and the resulting probabilities were checked against IGoR. A later analysis scored TCR-TCR, TCR-HLA and TCR-CMV co-occurrence with hypergeometric tests, applying a repertoire-size bias correction to TCR pairs. To estimate false discovery rates, a later analysis permuted the HLA or CMV assignments 20 times. A later analysis grouped co-occurring TCRs with DBSCAN, adding TCRdist sequence similarity when clustering within HLA-allele-positive subsets. For co-occurrence clustering, repertoires with fewer than 30,000 or more than 120,000 public chains were excluded, along with roughly five repertoires with anomalous nucleotide sharing. TCRdb provides this immuneACCESS table in a form limited to in-frame rearrangements. Some clones are lacking; in checked studies, under half of them reflect an unresolved V gene, and why the rest are absent is not known. V and J calls and clone size are given by that table; D and trimming were obtained from the DNA. The sample table lists around 91,000 clones, roughly three fifths of them with a count of one. 3.2% of the sample goes to the ten largest clones.

This chain is built from TRBV10-3 and TRBJ2-7; TRBD2 agrees with 9 junctional bases. This clonotype was sampled from a man aged 55 to 70 in good health and CMV-seronegative. Sequencing was done on a sample of PBMCs. The CDR3 sequence is CAIRMTSGDYEQYF. The nucleotide sequence is TGTGCCATCAGGATGACTAGCGGTGACTACGAGCAGTACTTC.